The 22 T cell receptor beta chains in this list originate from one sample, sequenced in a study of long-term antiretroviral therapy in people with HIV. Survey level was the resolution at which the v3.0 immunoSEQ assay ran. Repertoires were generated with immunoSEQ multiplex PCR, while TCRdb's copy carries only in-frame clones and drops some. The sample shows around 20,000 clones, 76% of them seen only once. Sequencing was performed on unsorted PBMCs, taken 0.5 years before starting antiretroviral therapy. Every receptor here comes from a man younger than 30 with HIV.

CDR3: CASSLDRAFWGEQYF. CDR3 sequence (DNA): TGTGCCAGCAGCTTGGACAGGGCCTTCTGGGGCGAGCAGTACTTC. The chain is built from TRBV5-5 and TRBJ2-7, with D possibly being TRBD1 (6 bases). The CDR3 is 15 amino acids. The germline V gene has CDR1 SGHKS and CDR2 YYEKEE (reference sequence). Deletions cut 0 bases from V and 6 bases from J, with 16 bases between.

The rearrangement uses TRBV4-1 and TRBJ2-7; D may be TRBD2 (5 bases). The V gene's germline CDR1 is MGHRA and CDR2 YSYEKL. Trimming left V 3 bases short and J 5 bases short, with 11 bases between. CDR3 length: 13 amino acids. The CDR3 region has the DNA TGCGCCAGCAGCCAGACGGGGAGCGACGAGCAGTACTTC. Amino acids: CASSQTGSDEQYF.

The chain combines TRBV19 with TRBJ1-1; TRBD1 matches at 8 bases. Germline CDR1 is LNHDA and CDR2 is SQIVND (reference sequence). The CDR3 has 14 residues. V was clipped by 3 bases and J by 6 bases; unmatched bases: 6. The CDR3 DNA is TGTGCCAGTAGTATTCTCGACAGGGGCGCTGAAGCTTTCTTT. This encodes CASSILDRGAEAFF.

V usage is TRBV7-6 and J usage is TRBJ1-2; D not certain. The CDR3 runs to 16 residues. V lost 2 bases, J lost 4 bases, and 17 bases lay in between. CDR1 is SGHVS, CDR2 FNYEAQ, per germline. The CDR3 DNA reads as TGTGCCAGCAGCTTATACGGCGGGAAGGGTGTCTATGGCTACACCTTC. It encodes CASSLYGGKGVYGYTF.

The CDR3 here is CASSWGDRDTEAFF. Written as DNA, the CDR3 is TGTGCCAGCAGCTGGGGGGACAGGGACACTGAAGCTTTCTTT. This chain joins TRBV5-6 and TRBJ1-1, with 9 bases that match TRBD1. Germline V gene sequence: CDR1 SGHDT, CDR2 YYEEEE. The CDR3 loop spans 14 amino acids. V trimming: 3 bases; J trimming: 3 bases; junction bases outside the gene matches: 3.

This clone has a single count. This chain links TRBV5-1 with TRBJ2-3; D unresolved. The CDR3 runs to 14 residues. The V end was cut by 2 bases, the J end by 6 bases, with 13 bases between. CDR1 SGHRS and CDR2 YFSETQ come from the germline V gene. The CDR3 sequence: CASSFDDLGDTQYF. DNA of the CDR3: TGCGCCAGCAGCTTCGATGACCTCGGGGATACGCAGTATTTT. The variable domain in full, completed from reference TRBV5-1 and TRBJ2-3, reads KAGVTQTPRYLIKTRGQQVTLSCSPISGHRSVSWYQQTPGQGLQFLFEYFSETQRNKGNFPGRFSGRQFSNSRSEMNVSTLELGDSALYLCASSFDDLGDTQYFGPGTRLTVL.

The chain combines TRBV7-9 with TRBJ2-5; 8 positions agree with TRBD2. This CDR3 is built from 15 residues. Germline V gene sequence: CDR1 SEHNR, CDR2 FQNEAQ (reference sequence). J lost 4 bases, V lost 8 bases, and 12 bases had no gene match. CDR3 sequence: CASCPGKREIETQYF. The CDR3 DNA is TGTGCCAGCTGTCCGGGCAAGCGGGAGATAGAGACCCAGTACTTC.

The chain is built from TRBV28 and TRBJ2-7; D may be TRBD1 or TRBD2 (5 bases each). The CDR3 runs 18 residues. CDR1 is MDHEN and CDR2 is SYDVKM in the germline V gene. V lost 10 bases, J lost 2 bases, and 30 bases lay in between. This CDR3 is CATRVGGLGRQHTYEQYF. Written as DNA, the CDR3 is TGTGCCACCCGAGTCGGCGGGTTGGGACGGCAACATACCTACGAGCAGTACTTC.

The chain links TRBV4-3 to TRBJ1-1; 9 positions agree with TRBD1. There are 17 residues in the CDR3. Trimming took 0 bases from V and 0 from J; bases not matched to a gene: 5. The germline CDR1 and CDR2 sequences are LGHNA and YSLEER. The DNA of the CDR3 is TGCGCCAGCAGCCAAGATTCCGGGACAGGGATGAACACTGAAGCTTTCTTT. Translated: CASSQDSGTGMNTEAFF.

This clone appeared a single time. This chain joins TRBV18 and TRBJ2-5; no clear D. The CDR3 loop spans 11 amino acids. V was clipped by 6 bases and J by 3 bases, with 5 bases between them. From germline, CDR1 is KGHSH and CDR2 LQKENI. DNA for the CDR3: TGTGCCAGCTCCCTGGAAGAGACCCAGTACTTC. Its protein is CASSLEETQYF. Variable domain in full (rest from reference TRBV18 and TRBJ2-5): NAGVMQNPRHLVRRRGQEARLRCSPMKGHSHVYWYRQLPEEGLKFMVYLQKENIIDESGMPKERFSAEFPKEGPSILRIQQVVRGDSAAYFCASSLEETQYFGPGTRLLVL.

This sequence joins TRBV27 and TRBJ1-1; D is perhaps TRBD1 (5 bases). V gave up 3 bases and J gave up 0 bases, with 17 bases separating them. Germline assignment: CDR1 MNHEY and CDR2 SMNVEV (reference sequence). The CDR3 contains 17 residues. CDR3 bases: TGTGCCAGCAGTTTCAAGCCCCCACAGGAAATGAACACTGAAGCTTTCTTT. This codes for CASSFKPPQEMNTEAFF.

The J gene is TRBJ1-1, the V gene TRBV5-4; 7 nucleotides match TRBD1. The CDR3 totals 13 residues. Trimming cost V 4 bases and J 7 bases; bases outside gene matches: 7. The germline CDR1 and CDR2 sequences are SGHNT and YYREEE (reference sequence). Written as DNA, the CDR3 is TGTGCCAGCAGCCCCCTGACAGGGAATGAAGCTTTCTTT. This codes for CASSPLTGNEAFF.

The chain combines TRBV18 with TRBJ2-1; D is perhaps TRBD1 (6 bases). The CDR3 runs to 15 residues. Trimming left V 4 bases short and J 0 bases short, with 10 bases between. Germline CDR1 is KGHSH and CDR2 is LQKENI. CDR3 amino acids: CASSLHRDSYNEQFF. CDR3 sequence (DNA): TGTGCCAGCTCACTTCACAGGGACTCCTACAATGAGCAGTTCTTC.

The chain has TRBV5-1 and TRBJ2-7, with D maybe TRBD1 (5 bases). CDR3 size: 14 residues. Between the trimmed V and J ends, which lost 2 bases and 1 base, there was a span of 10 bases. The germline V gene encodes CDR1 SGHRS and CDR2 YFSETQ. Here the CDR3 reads CASSFATGSYEQYF. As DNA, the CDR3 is TGCGCCAGCAGCTTCGCCACAGGATCCTACGAGCAGTACTTC.

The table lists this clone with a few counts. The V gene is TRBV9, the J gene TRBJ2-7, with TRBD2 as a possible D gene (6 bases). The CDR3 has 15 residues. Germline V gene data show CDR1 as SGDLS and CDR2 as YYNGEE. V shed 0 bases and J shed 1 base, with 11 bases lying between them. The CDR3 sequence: CASSVGVGGSYEQYF. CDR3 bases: TGTGCCAGCAGCGTAGGAGTGGGGGGTTCCTACGAGCAGTACTTC.

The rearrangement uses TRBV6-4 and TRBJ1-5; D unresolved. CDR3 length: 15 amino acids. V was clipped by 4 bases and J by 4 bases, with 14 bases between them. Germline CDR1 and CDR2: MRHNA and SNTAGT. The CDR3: CASSASNSPNQPQHF. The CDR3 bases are TGTGCCAGCAGTGCGTCGAACAGCCCTAATCAGCCCCAGCATTTT.

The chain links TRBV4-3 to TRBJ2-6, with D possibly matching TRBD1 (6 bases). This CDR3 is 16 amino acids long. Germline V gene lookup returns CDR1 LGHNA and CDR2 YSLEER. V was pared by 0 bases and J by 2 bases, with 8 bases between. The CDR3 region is CASSQDGGAGANVLTF. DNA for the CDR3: TGCGCCAGCAGCCAAGATGGGGGCGCTGGGGCCAACGTCCTGACTTTC.

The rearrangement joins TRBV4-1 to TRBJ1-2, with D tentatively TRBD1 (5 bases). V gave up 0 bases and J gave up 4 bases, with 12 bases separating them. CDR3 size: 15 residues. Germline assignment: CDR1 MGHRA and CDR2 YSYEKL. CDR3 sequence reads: CASSQERGGGYGYTF. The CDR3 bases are TGCGCCAGCAGCCAAGAGCGGGGCGGTGGCTATGGCTACACCTTC.

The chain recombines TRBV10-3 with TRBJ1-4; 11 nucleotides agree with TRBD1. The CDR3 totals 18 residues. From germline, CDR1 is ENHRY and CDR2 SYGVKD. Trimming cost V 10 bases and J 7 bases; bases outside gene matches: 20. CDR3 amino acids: CATSDRGLFLAVAEKLFF. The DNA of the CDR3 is TGTGCCACCTCGGACAGGGGGCTTTTTTTGGCTGTTGCTGAAAAACTGTTTTTT.

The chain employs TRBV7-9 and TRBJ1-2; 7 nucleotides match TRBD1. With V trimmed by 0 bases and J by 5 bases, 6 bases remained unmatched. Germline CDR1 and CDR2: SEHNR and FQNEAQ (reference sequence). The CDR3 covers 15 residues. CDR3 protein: CASSLAVAGGYGYTF. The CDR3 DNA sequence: TGTGCCAGCAGCTTAGCGGTGGCAGGGGGTTATGGCTACACCTTC.

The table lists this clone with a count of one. This chain's CDR3 is CASSPRGGDGDTQYF. The CDR3 bases are TGCGCCAGCAGCCCCCGGGGGGGTGACGGAGATACGCAGTATTTT. The J gene is TRBJ2-3, the V gene TRBV4-3; 8 nucleotides line up with TRBD2. The trim removed 4 bases at V and 5 bases at J, leaving 8 bases unmatched. CDR1 and CDR2 (germline): LGHNA, YSLEER. The CDR3 is made up of 15 amino acids.

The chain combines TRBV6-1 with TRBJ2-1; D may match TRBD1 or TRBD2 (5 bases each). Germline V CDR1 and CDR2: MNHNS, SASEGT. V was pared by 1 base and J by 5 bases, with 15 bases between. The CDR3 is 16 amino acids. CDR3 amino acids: CASSEGKGDLNNEQFF. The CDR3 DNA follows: TGTGCCAGCAGTGAAGGGAAAGGGGACCTTAACAATGAGCAGTTCTTC.